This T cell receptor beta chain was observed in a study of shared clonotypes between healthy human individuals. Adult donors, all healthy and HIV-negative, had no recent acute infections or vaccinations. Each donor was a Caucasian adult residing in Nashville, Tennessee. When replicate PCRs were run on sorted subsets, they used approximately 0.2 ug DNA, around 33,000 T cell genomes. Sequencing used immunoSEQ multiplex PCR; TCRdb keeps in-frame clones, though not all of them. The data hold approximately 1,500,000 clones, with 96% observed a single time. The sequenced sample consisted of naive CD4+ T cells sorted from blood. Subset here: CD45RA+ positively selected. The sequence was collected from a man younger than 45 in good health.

CDR3 DNA sequence: TGTGCCAGCAGCTTAGCGATGGGACTAGCATACGAGCAGTACTTC. It codes for CASSLAMGLAYEQYF. The chain has TRBV7-8 and TRBJ2-7; 9 bases map to TRBD2. Germline CDR1 is SGHVS and CDR2 is FQNEAQ. The J segment lost 4 bases and the V segment lost 0 bases, leaving 4 bases of the junction unmatched. There are 15 residues in the CDR3.